Shown below are 17 T cell receptor beta chains from a single sample sequenced in a study of blood T cells in healthy people across ages. Primers used in a second PCR of about 6 to 11 cycles were a sample-barcoded 5' primer and a J-beta primer mix. In TCRdb, the 5' RACE reads were re-called with MiXCR into one record per CDR3 protein. The sample lists fewer than 1,000,000 distinct CDR3 sequences, roughly 46% seen once, with around 18% in the top ten. Material for sequencing was blood. Receptor source: a man older than 75 in good health.

The chain carries TRBV28 and TRBJ2-7, with D possibly TRBD1 on 5 matching bases. V was shortened by 5 bases and J by 7 bases, with 12 bases between the two germline ends. CDR1 is MDHEN and CDR2 is SYDVKM in the germline V gene. The CDR3 has 12 residues. The CDR3 sequence is CASSPPGAEQYF. The CDR3 DNA sequence: TGTGCCAGCAGTCCGCCTGGGGCTGAGCAGTACTTC.

This clonotype was seen more than once but under ten times. V and J are TRBV2 and TRBJ1-1; D is undetermined. V was trimmed by 5 bases and J by 3 bases, leaving 16 bases between them. Germline CDR1 and CDR2: SNHLY and FYNNEI. This CDR3 is 15 amino acids long. DNA of the CDR3: TGTGCCAGCAGTCTCCGAAAGTCCGGGTACACTGAAGCTTTCTTT. Translating it yields CASSLRKSGYTEAFF.

The J gene is TRBJ2-1, the V gene TRBV9; tentatively, D is TRBD2 (5 bases). This CDR3 comprises 13 residues. Germline-derived CDR1 and CDR2 are SGDLS and YYNGEE. V was pared by 0 bases and J by 15 bases, with 16 bases between. The CDR3 DNA is TGTGCCAGCAGCGTAGAGGTGTCTAGCCCTAGGTTCTTC. Translating gives CASSVEVSSPRFF.

The chain carries TRBV20-1 and TRBJ2-5; 12 bases agree with TRBD2. V lost 3 bases to trimming and J lost 11 bases; unmatched junction nucleotides: 13. The CDR3 has 15 residues. CDR1 is DFQATT, CDR2 SNEGSKA, per germline (reference sequence). The CDR3 nucleotides read TGCAGTGCTAGCCGGGCTACTAGCGGGGGGAATGAGCAGTACTTC. It yields the protein CSASRATSGGNEQYF.

The rearrangement joins TRBV3-1 to TRBJ1-1; D is perhaps TRBD1 (5 bases). The V gene lost 0 bases and the J gene lost 3 bases, with 8 bases spanning the gap. This CDR3 comprises 14 residues. Germline-derived CDR1 and CDR2 are LGHDT and YNNKEL (reference sequence). This CDR3 is CASSQDREDTEAFF. The CDR3 DNA reads TGTGCCAGCAGCCAAGACAGGGAAGACACTGAAGCTTTCTTT. The full variable domain, in which reference TRBV3-1 and TRBJ1-1 provide the parts outside the CDR3, is DTAVSQTPKYLVTQMGNDKSIKCEQNLGHDTMYWYKQDSKKFLKIMFSYNNKELIINETVPNRFSPKSPDKAHLNLHINSLELGDSAVYFCASSQDREDTEAFFGQGTRLTVV.

The V and J genes are TRBV29-1 and TRBJ1-4; D is uncertain. CDR3 length equals 13 residues. V lost 6 bases and J 8 bases, leaving 16 bases between the germline ends. Germline lookup yields CDR1 SQVTM and CDR2 ANQGSEA. The CDR3 region has the DNA TGCAGCGTCGCGGAGGGAATTGGGGAAAAACTGTTTTTT. This encodes CSVAEGIGEKLFF.

CDR3 residues: CASSQGTTVGKNIQYF. In DNA, the CDR3 is TGCGCCAGCAGCCAAGGGACGACAGTAGGCAAAAACATTCAGTACTTC. The V and J genes are TRBV4-3 and TRBJ2-4, with D perhaps matching TRBD1 (5 bases). The CDR3 loop spans 16 amino acids. Between the trimmed V and J ends, which lost 1 base and 3 bases, there was a span of 13 bases. CDR1 is LGHNA and CDR2 is YSLEER in the germline V gene.

The V call is TRBV20-1, the J call TRBJ2-5; D may correspond to TRBD1 or TRBD2 (5 bases each). Germline V CDR1 and CDR2: DFQATT, SNEGSKA (reference sequence). This CDR3 is 14 amino acids long. V was trimmed by 6 bases and J by 0 bases, leaving 14 bases between them. The DNA for the CDR3 is TGCAGTGCAGACTTCGGGGCCCACCAAGAGACCCAGTACTTC. It yields the protein CSADFGAHQETQYF.

This clonotype was recorded at least ten times. The chain has TRBV20-1 and TRBJ2-1, with 7 bases aligning to TRBD2. J was trimmed by 7 bases and V by 5 bases; bases with no gene match: 14. The CDR3 length is 15 residues. Germline V gene sequence: CDR1 DFQATT, CDR2 SNEGSKA (reference sequence). DNA for the CDR3: TGCAGTGCTTCACAACGAAAAGGACTAGTTAATGAGCAGTTCTTC. Translated, it gives CSASQRKGLVNEQFF.

The gene calls are TRBV7-6 and TRBJ1-4, with D possibly matching TRBD1 (5 bases). V was cut by 5 bases and J by 0 bases, with 10 bases left in between. The CDR3 sequence is 15 residues long. Germline CDR1 and CDR2: SGHVS and FNYEAQ. The chain's CDR3 is CASSPRGTTNEKLFF. In DNA form, the CDR3 reads TGTGCCAGCAGCCCGCGGGGCACAACTAATGAAAAACTGTTTTTT.

The V gene is TRBV12-3 or TRBV12-4, the J gene TRBJ2-3; 8 bases fit TRBD2. The trim removed 5 bases at V and 4 bases at J, leaving 14 bases unmatched. CDR3 size: 17 residues. CDR3 sequence (DNA): TGTGCCAGCAGTCCCCCCCGCTTAGCGGGACGGGCAGATACGCAGTATTTT. It specifies CASSPPRLAGRADTQYF.

The chain has TRBV5-1 and TRBJ2-3, with 8 bases lining up with TRBD2. Per germline, CDR1 SGHRS and CDR2 YFSETQ. The CDR3 is 15 amino acids. J lost 3 bases, V lost 6 bases, and 9 bases had no gene match. The CDR3 bases are TGCGCCAGCAAGTGGCGGGAGCGGGGGACAGATACGCAGTATTTT. Its translation: CASKWRERGTDTQYF. Full variable domain (outside the CDR3, taken from reference TRBV5-1 and TRBJ2-3): KAGVTQTPRYLIKTRGQQVTLSCSPISGHRSVSWYQQTPGQGLQFLFEYFSETQRNKGNFPGRFSGRQFSNSRSEMNVSTLELGDSALYLCASKWRERGTDTQYFGPGTRLTVL.

The V call is TRBV10-3, the J call TRBJ2-2, with 7 bases fitting TRBD2. V lost 3 bases and J lost 3; bases outside the gene matches: 7. The CDR3 is made up of 16 amino acids. From germline, CDR1 is ENHRY and CDR2 SYGVKD. The CDR3 bases are TGTGCCATCAGTGATCGGGGGAGGGGACACACCGGGGAGCTGTTTTTT. Translated, it gives CAISDRGRGHTGELFF.

This clonotype was seen a few times. V and J are TRBV12-3 or TRBV12-4 and TRBJ2-1; D is unclear. The CDR3 loop spans 13 amino acids. The V end was cut by 1 base, the J end by 9 bases, with 10 bases between. The CDR3 DNA is TGTGCCAGCAGTTTAGTATTAGAAAGTGAGCAGTTCTTC. It translates to CASSLVLESEQFF.

The chain uses TRBV11-2 and TRBJ1-2, with TRBD1 matching 8 bases. The CDR3 totals 15 residues. The germline CDR1 and CDR2 sequences are SGHAT and FQNNGV. V was pared by 0 bases and J by 7 bases, with 7 bases of the junction left unmatched. CDR3 bases: TGTGCCAGCAGCTTAGATCAGGGGGCCATTGGTGGCTACACCTTC. Protein: CASSLDQGAIGGYTF.

This clonotype was observed a few times. The CDR3 DNA reads as TGTGCCAGCAGCCAACTCGTGCGAGAGTACGAGCAGTACTTC. Translating gives CASSQLVREYEQYF. V is TRBV3-1 and J is TRBJ2-7; D is undetermined. The CDR3 spans 14 residues. With 2 bases removed from V and 4 bases from J, the gap between germline ends came to 12 bases. Germline lookup yields CDR1 LGHDT and CDR2 YNNKEL (reference sequence).

This chain links TRBV12-3 or TRBV12-4 with TRBJ2-4; D remains ambiguous. The J call is doubtful: the DNA matches TRBJ2-7 better. CDR3 size: 14 residues. In nucleotides, the CDR3 is TGTGCCAGCAGTTTGGGCCTAGTGGTCTACGAGCAGTACTTC. Protein: CASSLGLVVYEQYF.